A single sample is the source of the 32 T cell receptor beta chains below, sequenced in a study of T cells in Graves' hyperthyroidism and ophthalmopathy. RNA transcripts yielded amplified TCR beta CDR3 regions. HTBI primers were employed in a first-round RT-PCR of the TCR CDR3. TCRdb reprocessed the multiplex PCR reads with MiXCR, giving one entry per CDR3 protein. The sample records roughly 650,000 distinct CDR3 sequences, about a sixth being singletons. The sequencing sample was made of blood. The receptors here all came from a middle-aged woman with Graves' ophthalmopathy.

A word on this clonotype: This may be a read error, as it is one base from a much larger clone. The chain recombines TRBV7-2 with TRBJ1-1, with D tentatively TRBD1 (6 bases). CDR1 and CDR2 (germline): SGHTA, FQGNSA. CDR3 length equals 14 residues. As DNA, the CDR3 is TGTGCCAGCAGCTCCCAGGGGAGTGGCACTGAAGCTCTCTTT. This gives the protein CASSSQGSGTEALF.

The V and J genes are TRBV29-1 and TRBJ1-1; D not certain. The CDR3 loop spans 11 amino acids. The V end lost 2 bases, the J end lost 2 bases, and 3 bases lay between the germline ends. Germline V gene lookup returns CDR1 SQVTM and CDR2 ANQGSEA. This CDR3 is CSVESNTEAFF. In DNA, the CDR3 is TGCAGCGTTGAATCTAACACTGAAGCTTTCTTT.

This clonotype was picked up a small number of times. The chain is built from TRBV29-1 and TRBJ1-5, with D possibly TRBD1 on 6 matching bases. The germline V and J ends were trimmed by 4 bases and 0 bases, with 10 bases remaining between them. This CDR3 comprises 14 residues. Germline V gives CDR1 SQVTM, CDR2 ANQGSEA. CDR3 amino acids: CSVGEGGSNQPQHF. CDR3 coding DNA: TGCAGCGTTGGCGAGGGGGGTAGCAATCAGCCCCAGCATTTT.

In its sample, this clonotype was seen many times. The chain has TRBV7-3 and TRBJ2-7; 9 positions agree with TRBD1. The CDR3 is 16 residues long. Germline loops: CDR1 SGHTA, CDR2 FQGTGA. Trimming took 5 bases from V and 4 from J; bases not matched to a gene: 12. The CDR3 sequence: CASSEGPGQGVYEQYF. DNA for the CDR3: TGTGCCAGCAGCGAAGGTCCGGGACAGGGAGTGTACGAGCAGTACTTC.

This clonotype was seen ten or more times. This rearrangement joins TRBV5-4 to TRBJ2-5, with D perhaps TRBD2 (6 bases). The CDR3 covers 13 residues. The V end lost 5 bases, the J end lost 4 bases, and 12 bases lay between the germline ends. Germline loops: CDR1 SGHNT, CDR2 YYREEE (reference sequence). The CDR3 DNA reads TGTGCCAGCAGTGGAAAGGAGGGAGAGACCCAGTACTTC. This encodes CASSGKEGETQYF.

This clonotype has a count of ten or more. The chain employs TRBV10-3 and TRBJ2-7; TRBD1 agrees at 10 bases. With 6 bases clipped from V and 3 bases from J, the junction kept 5 bases outside the gene matches. This CDR3 has 14 amino acids. CDR1 is ENHRY, CDR2 SYGVKD, per germline. CDR3: CAISRDRGNYEQYF. As DNA, the CDR3 is TGTGCCATCAGCCGGGACAGGGGCAACTACGAGCAGTACTTC.

This clonotype was recorded at least ten times. This chain uses TRBV12-3 or TRBV12-4 with TRBJ2-2; D possibly corresponds to TRBD2 (7 bases). The V end was cut by 3 bases, the J end by 5 bases, with 13 bases between. This CDR3 has 15 residues. Here the CDR3 reads CASSLAGAGTGELFF. The DNA for the CDR3 is TGTGCCAGCAGTTTGGCGGGGGCTGGAACCGGGGAGCTGTTTTTT.

This clonotype was seen a handful of times. The chain has TRBV7-9 and TRBJ2-3, with unresolved D. Trimming stripped 3 bases from V and 1 base from J, with 8 bases between. CDR1 is SEHNR, CDR2 FQNEAQ, per germline (reference sequence). The CDR3 totals 14 residues. The CDR3 sequence is CASSFVDGTDTQYF. The CDR3 region has the DNA TGTGCCAGCAGCTTCGTGGATGGCACAGATACGCAGTATTTT. Full variable domain (outside the CDR3, taken from reference TRBV7-9 and TRBJ2-3): DTGVSQNPRHKITKRGQNVTFRCDPISEHNRLYWYRQTLGQGPEFLTYFQNEAQLEKSRLLSDRFSAERPKGSFSTLEIQRTEQGDSAMYLCASSFVDGTDTQYFGPGTRLTVL.

This clonotype was observed a few times. The rearrangement joins TRBV14 to TRBJ2-7; 7 bases line up with TRBD2. This CDR3 is 15 amino acids long. V lost 4 bases to trimming and J lost 3 bases; unmatched junction nucleotides: 9. The V gene's germline CDR1 is SGHDN and CDR2 FVKESK. The CDR3 coding sequence is TGTGCCAGCAGCCGAGCCTTGGTAGCGGGCTACGAGCAGTACTTC. The encoded protein is CASSRALVAGYEQYF.

The J gene is TRBJ1-6, the V gene TRBV3-1; D is possibly TRBD1 (6 bases). CDR1 is LGHDT and CDR2 is YNNKEL in the germline V gene (reference sequence). This CDR3 contains 14 residues. V gave up 5 bases and J gave up 6 bases, with 11 bases separating them. The CDR3 is CASSFGQTNSPLHF. DNA of the CDR3: TGTGCCAGCAGCTTTGGACAGACTAATTCACCCCTCCACTTT.

V gene TRBV20-1 combines with J gene TRBJ1-4; perhaps TRBD1 as D (6 bases). The germline CDR1 and CDR2 sequences are DFQATT and SNEGSKA (reference sequence). This CDR3 is built from 12 residues. Trimming removed 5 bases from V and 12 bases from J, with 16 bases in between. In DNA, the CDR3 is TGCAGTGCTGGGGGGGGGCTAGGGGAACTGTTTTTT. Protein: CSAGGGLGELFF.

This clonotype appeared a few times. V and J are TRBV2 and TRBJ1-3; 8 bases align to TRBD1. From germline, CDR1 is SNHLY and CDR2 FYNNEI. Unmatched junction bases numbered 4, after V lost 6 bases and J lost 3 bases. The CDR3 covers 14 residues. The CDR3 sequence: CASRAGQGGNTIYF. DNA of the CDR3: TGTGCCAGCAGGGCCGGACAGGGTGGAAACACCATATATTTT.

Only a few counts were recorded for this clonotype. The J gene is TRBJ2-6, the V gene TRBV27; D is unresolved. CDR1 MNHEY and CDR2 SMNVEV come from the germline V gene (reference sequence). This CDR3 is built from 16 residues. V was cut by 6 bases and J by 0 bases, with 12 bases left in between. The CDR3 region is CASRGLQSSGANVLTF. CDR3 DNA sequence: TGTGCCAGCAGGGGCTTACAGAGCTCTGGGGCCAACGTCCTGACTTTC.

A few counts support this clonotype. The V and J genes are TRBV30 and TRBJ1-5; 10 nucleotides agree with TRBD1. The CDR3 has 15 residues. Germline CDR1 GTSNPN, CDR2 SVGIG (reference sequence). With V trimmed by 3 bases and J by 7 bases, 9 bases remained unmatched. The CDR3 spells CAWSPRDRGMQPQHF. In DNA form, the CDR3 reads TGTGCCTGGAGCCCCCGGGACAGGGGTATGCAGCCCCAGCATTTT.

This clonotype was detected a few times. This rearrangement joins TRBV2 to TRBJ1-4, with 9 bases fitting TRBD1. The CDR3 has 14 amino acids. Germline CDR1 is SNHLY and CDR2 is FYNNEI. The ends lost 5 bases at V and 7 bases at J; junction bases unmatched: 5. The DNA for the CDR3 is TGTGCCAGCAGTAAAGACAGGGGGGTTGAAAAACTGTTTTTT. Protein: CASSKDRGVEKLFF.

This clonotype showed up many times. V usage is TRBV12-3 or TRBV12-4 and J usage is TRBJ1-5, with D possibly matching TRBD1 (5 bases). V lost 2 bases and J lost 7, with 15 bases in between. This CDR3 has 15 residues. As DNA, the CDR3 is TGTGCCAGCAGTTTATTTGAGCGGGGCCCCCAGCCCCAGCATTTT. Translation gives CASSLFERGPQPQHF.

V usage is TRBV29-1 and J usage is TRBJ2-2; weak D call: TRBD1 (5 bases). With 3 bases removed from V and 2 bases from J, the gap between germline ends came to 10 bases. Germline V gives CDR1 SQVTM, CDR2 ANQGSEA. The CDR3 length is 14 residues. The CDR3 sequence: CSVDKGPNTGELFF. The CDR3 region has the DNA TGCAGCGTTGACAAGGGGCCCAACACCGGGGAGCTGTTTTTT.

There are many counts of this clonotype. The gene calls are TRBV28 and TRBJ2-3; 8 nucleotides align to TRBD2. The CDR3 is made up of 15 amino acids. The germline CDR1 and CDR2 sequences are MDHEN and SYDVKM. V trimming: 8 bases; J trimming: 3 bases; junction bases outside the gene matches: 10. The CDR3 DNA reads as TGTGCCAGCTACTCGGGAGGGCGGTTTACAGATACGCAGTATTTT. This translates into CASYSGGRFTDTQYF.

This clonotype was seen many times. The CDR3 nucleotides read TGTGCCTGGAGTGTGGGCCTCTACATGAACACTGAAGCTTTCTTT. Translated, it gives CAWSVGLYMNTEAFF. The rearrangement joins TRBV30 to TRBJ1-1; D is uncertain. The CDR3 extends over 15 amino acids. V lost 0 bases to trimming and J lost 0 bases, with 11 bases between them. Germline assignment: CDR1 GTSNPN and CDR2 SVGIG (reference sequence).

This clonotype has only one observation. Given a much more abundant clone one base away, this may be a read error. J is TRBJ1-2 and V is TRBV2; D is unresolved. Trimming shortened V by 1 base and J by 0 bases, and 9 bases separated the two germline ends. The CDR3 extends over 15 amino acids. Per germline, CDR1 SNHLY and CDR2 FYNNEI. CDR3 DNA: TGTGCCAGCAGTGAAGAGCGGCACACTAACTATGGCTACACCTTC. Its translation: CASSEERHTNYGYTF.

This clonotype was observed a handful of times. This rearrangement joins TRBV15 to TRBJ2-1; 12 bases fit TRBD2. Trimming removed 0 bases from V and 6 bases from J; junction bases left unmatched: 6. Germline lookup yields CDR1 LNHNV and CDR2 YYDKDF (reference sequence). The length of the CDR3 is 17 residues. CDR3 nucleotides: TGTGCCACCAGCAGAGATCTGACTAGCGGGAGTCCCAATGAGCAGTTCTTC. It is translated as CATSRDLTSGSPNEQFF.

This clonotype came up a few times. The chain joins TRBV29-1 to TRBJ1-1; unclear D gene. The CDR3 runs 14 residues. Germline V CDR1 and CDR2: SQVTM, ANQGSEA. Trimming cost V 4 bases and J 1 base, with 13 bases left between them. In DNA form, the CDR3 reads TGCAGCGTTGTCAAAAACAGCGGGAACACTGAAGCTTTCTTT. Translating gives CSVVKNSGNTEAFF.

The chain links TRBV12-3 or TRBV12-4 to TRBJ2-3; 14 nucleotides align to TRBD2. The CDR3 is 18 amino acids. Losses at the gene ends were 4 bases for V and 0 bases for J; bases not matched to a gene: 6. The CDR3 sequence: CASSSRTSGGSSTDTQYF. DNA of the CDR3: TGTGCCAGCAGTTCCCGGACTAGCGGGGGGTCTAGCACAGATACGCAGTATTTT.

This clonotype has only a few counts. V usage is TRBV9 and J usage is TRBJ2-5; TRBD1 aligns across 9 bases. Germline-derived CDR1 and CDR2 are SGDLS and YYNGEE. CDR3 length: 20 amino acids. Trimming removed 4 bases from V and 5 bases from J; junction bases left unmatched: 24. In DNA form, the CDR3 reads TGTGCCAGCAGCTCACCCTTCGTGGGGGACAGGGACTTGTCCCAGGAGACCCAGTACTTC. This encodes CASSSPFVGDRDLSQETQYF. The full variable domain, its missing parts supplied by reference TRBV9 and TRBJ2-5, is DSGVTQTPKHLITATGQRVTLRCSPRSGDLSVYWYQQSLDQGLQFLIQYYNGEERAKGNILERFSAQQFPDLHSELNLSSLELGDSALYFCASSSPFVGDRDLSQETQYFGPGTRLLVL.

This clonotype was found many times. V gene TRBV6-4 combines with J gene TRBJ1-1; 8 positions agree with TRBD1. The CDR3 has 13 amino acids. Looked up from germline, CDR1 is MRHNA and CDR2 is SNTAGT. V was clipped by 10 bases and J by 3 bases; unmatched bases: 7. DNA for the CDR3: TGTGCCACTCCGACAGGGGCGGACACTGAAGCTTTCTTT. Translated: CATPTGADTEAFF.

This clonotype was counted between two and nine times. The chain has TRBV5-1 and TRBJ1-4; no definite D call. Germline V CDR1 and CDR2: SGHRS, YFSETQ. Trimming took 0 bases from V and 5 from J, leaving 8 bases between them. CDR3 length equals 14 residues. Written as DNA, the CDR3 is TGCGCCAGCAGCTTGGGTCGGCTGAATGAAAAACTGTTTTTT. Protein sequence: CASSLGRLNEKLFF.

This rearrangement joins TRBV7-9 to TRBJ2-5, with D perhaps matching TRBD2 (6 bases). The V gene lost 11 bases and the J gene lost 3 bases, with 16 bases spanning the gap. Looked up from germline, CDR1 is SEHNR and CDR2 is FQNEAQ (reference sequence). The CDR3 totals 13 residues. The CDR3 bases are TGTGCCGCGGGGATCGGGGCCAAAGAGACCCAGTACTTC. Protein: CAAGIGAKETQYF.

This clonotype was found many times. This sequence joins TRBV6-5 and TRBJ1-6; D unclear. Germline V CDR1 and CDR2: MNHEY, SVGAGI. The germline V and J ends were trimmed by 2 bases and 8 bases, with 10 bases remaining between them. This CDR3 spans 14 amino acids. The CDR3, as DNA: TGTGCCAGCAGTTACGGAAGGGTGTATTCACCCCTCCACTTT. It translates to CASSYGRVYSPLHF.

This clonotype was detected many times. The V call is TRBV27, the J call TRBJ1-5, with a possible D match to TRBD1 (5 bases). The CDR3 totals 17 residues. Germline V gene sequence: CDR1 MNHEY, CDR2 SMNVEV (reference sequence). V shed 3 bases and J shed 5 bases, with 20 bases lying between them. Here the CDR3 reads CASSLGPGGKRDQPQHF. For the CDR3, the DNA is TGTGCCAGCAGTTTGGGGCCCGGGGGGAAGAGGGATCAGCCCCAGCATTTT.

Many counts were recorded for this clonotype. V gene TRBV2 combines with J gene TRBJ2-2; D might be TRBD2 (6 bases). The CDR3 extends over 15 amino acids. Per the germline V gene, CDR1 is SNHLY and CDR2 is FYNNEI. Trimming shortened V by 4 bases and J by 5 bases, and 14 bases separated the two germline ends. The CDR3 loop is CASSVKREKTGELFF. CDR3 nucleotide sequence: TGTGCCAGCAGTGTTAAACGGGAGAAAACCGGGGAGCTGTTTTTT.

This clonotype showed up just a few times. The chain carries TRBV25-1 and TRBJ2-5; weak D call: TRBD2 (6 bases). The CDR3 consists of 14 residues. V was cut by 6 bases and J by 1 base, with 12 bases left in between. Germline lookup yields CDR1 MGHDK and CDR2 SYGVNS. The CDR3 protein is CASSAAGPQETQYF. The CDR3 DNA sequence: TGTGCCAGCAGCGCTGCGGGGCCCCAAGAGACCCAGTACTTC. Supplemented by reference TRBV25-1 and TRBJ2-5, the full variable domain reads EADIYQTPRYLVIGTGKKITLECSQTMGHDKMYWYQQDPGMELHLIHYSYGVNSTEKGDLSSESTVSRIRTEHFPLTLESARPSHTSQYLCASSAAGPQETQYFGPGTRLLVL.

This clonotype has a count of ten or more. The chain combines TRBV2 with TRBJ1-6, with D unresolved. Germline loops: CDR1 SNHLY, CDR2 FYNNEI. This CDR3 is built from 13 residues. Trimming pared 4 bases from V and 11 bases from J, leaving 12 bases between. The CDR3: CASSGVHPAPLHF. The CDR3 DNA is TGTGCCAGCAGTGGGGTCCATCCGGCACCCCTCCACTTT.